This T cell receptor beta chain was retrieved from a study of OX40 agonist ivuxolimab in advanced cancers. At the level of the study: Ivuxolimab, an antibody acting as an agonist of OX40 (CD134), was used to treat patients. Prior therapy, whether anti-PD-1, anti-PD-L1 or anti-CTLA-4, was allowed, and more than 35% had some.

The assay was immunoSEQ multiplex PCR, and TCRdb's table has in-frame clones only and misses some. The sample holds about 70,000 clones, roughly four fifths seen once. Whole-study results and caveats: There were, on average, more expanded clones in CD8+ T cells than in CD4+. The study observed clonal expansion of CD4+ and CD8+ blood T cells by week 6 at 0.1 to 3.0 mg/kg.

Notes on this clone: Antigen: not known.

The V gene lost 4 bases and the J gene lost 0 bases, with 13 bases spanning the gap. This CDR3 has 16 amino acids. Per the germline V gene, CDR1 is KGHSY and CDR2 is FQNENV. Source: CD4+ or CD8+ T cells sorted from blood, taken in a trial of the OX40 agonist ivuxolimab. The receptor's source is an adult with an advanced solid tumor such as melanoma, head and neck, liver or kidney cancer. V gene TRBV16 combines with J gene TRBJ2-1; no firm D call. CDR3 bases: TGTGCCAGCAGCCCACCACGTGCGCCCTCCTACAATGAGCAGTTCTTC. It translates to CASSPPRAPSYNEQFF.